Listed here are 6 T cell receptor beta chains from one sample, sequenced in a study of blood T cell repertoires in COVID-19. Only in-frame clones appear in the TCRdb table, and some are missing; sequencing was by immunoSEQ multiplex PCR. The table has under 150,000 clones, roughly 82% seen once. Input material: peripheral blood. These receptors were obtained from a woman between 40 and 50 years old with acute or convalescent COVID-19.

Regarding this clone: One end of the junction is discordant with germline, which a read error may explain. CDR3 loop: CASSFSTSDNSPLHF. CDR3 bases: TGTGCCAGCAGCTTTAGCACCTCCGATAATTCACCCCTCCACTTT. The rearrangement links TRBV13 to TRBJ1-6; D not certain. Germline-derived CDR1 and CDR2 are PRHDT and FYEKMQ (reference sequence). The CDR3 totals 15 residues.

The gene calls are TRBV7-8 and TRBJ1-2, with 8 bases aligning to TRBD1. From germline, CDR1 is SGHVS and CDR2 FQNEAQ. V shed 3 bases, J shed 4 bases, and the junction held 7 bases outside the gene matches. This CDR3 is built from 15 residues. The DNA of the CDR3 is TGTGCCAGCAGCTTGGAGGCCAGGGGGCTCTATGGCTACACCTTC. Its protein is CASSLEARGLYGYTF. The full variable domain, with the rest looked up from reference TRBV7-8 and TRBJ1-2, is GAGVSQSPRYKVAKRGQDVALRCDPISGHVSLFWYQQALGQGPEFLTYFQNEAQLDKSGLPSDRFFAERPEGSVSTLKIQRTQQEDSAVYLCASSLEARGLYGYTFGSGTRLTVV.

This rearrangement joins TRBV5-1 to TRBJ2-2; the D gene is possibly TRBD2 (5 bases). Trimming pared 7 bases from V and 7 bases from J, leaving 17 bases between. The germline V gene has CDR1 SGHRS and CDR2 YFSETQ. The CDR3 length is 14 residues. The CDR3 loop reads CASWVTGSSGELFF. Written as DNA, the CDR3 is TGCGCCAGCTGGGTGACGGGGTCGAGCGGGGAGCTGTTTTTT. The variable domain in full, with the rest retrieved from reference TRBV5-1 and TRBJ2-2, is KAGVTQTPRYLIKTRGQQVTLSCSPISGHRSVSWYQQTPGQGLQFLFEYFSETQRNKGNFPGRFSGRQFSNSRSEMNVSTLELGDSALYLCASWVTGSSGELFFGEGSRLTVL.

The chain is built from TRBV30 and TRBJ1-3, with D hard to call. Between the trimmed V and J ends, which lost 4 bases and 2 bases, there was a span of 9 bases. The length of the CDR3 is 13 residues. Germline lookup yields CDR1 GTSNPN and CDR2 SVGIG (reference sequence). CDR3 DNA: TGTGCCTGGAAAATTCCAGCTGGAAACACCATATATTTT. Translated: CAWKIPAGNTIYF.

The chain has TRBV19 and TRBJ1-2; 8 nucleotides line up with TRBD1. Trimming at V came to 8 bases and at J to 3 bases, leaving 5 bases not matched to a gene. From germline, CDR1 is LNHDA and CDR2 SQIVND (reference sequence). The CDR3 is 13 residues long. In nucleotides, the CDR3 is TGTGCCAGTTCCTTGGACAGGGACTATGGCTACACCTTC. Its translation: CASSLDRDYGYTF. The full variable domain, in which reference TRBV19 and TRBJ1-2 provide the parts outside the CDR3, is DGGITQSPKYLFRKEGQNVTLSCEQNLNHDAMYWYRQDPGQGLRLIYYSQIVNDFQKGDIAEGYSVSREKKESFPLTVTSAQKNPTAFYLCASSLDRDYGYTFGSGTRLTVV.

The chain uses TRBV5-1 and TRBJ2-3; 12 bases match TRBD2. The V gene's germline CDR1 is SGHRS and CDR2 YFSETQ. With 0 bases clipped from V and 0 bases from J, the junction kept 5 bases outside the gene matches. This CDR3 contains 18 residues. CDR3 in DNA: TGCGCCAGCAGCTTGGAACTAGCGGGGGGATCTAGCACAGATACGCAGTATTTT. Its translation: CASSLELAGGSSTDTQYF.